Below, 22 T cell receptor beta chains from the same sample are listed, as sequenced in a study of metastatic and nonmetastatic thyroid tumors. Thyroid surgery was performed in patients who had received no treatment beforehand. TCRdb called clones again from the PCR reads with MiXCR. Of tens of thousands of clones listed, roughly a fifth are singletons. Sequenced sample: blood. The source is a female donor with papillary thyroid cancer or a benign thyroid nodule (not recorded which). Some clones in this sample may be carry-over from other donors' samples.

This clone has a count of ten or more. The chain is built from TRBV3-1 and TRBJ1-6, with unresolved D. Germline lookup yields CDR1 LGHDT and CDR2 YNNKEL (reference sequence). V lost 1 base and J lost 7, with 5 bases in between. This CDR3 has 13 amino acids. The CDR3 DNA follows: TGTGCCAGCAGCCAAGTGTGGAATTCACCCCTCCACTTT. Protein sequence: CASSQVWNSPLHF.

In its sample, this clone ranks as medium-sized (0.01 to 0.1%). The chain couples TRBV7-8 to TRBJ1-6; no clear D. The V end lost 5 bases, the J end lost 7 bases, and 6 bases lay between the germline ends. CDR1 SGHVS and CDR2 FQNEAQ come from the germline V gene. This CDR3 spans 12 amino acids. The CDR3 loop is CASSNLNSPLHF. CDR3 in DNA: TGTGCCAGCAGCAATCTCAATTCACCCCTCCACTTT.

This clone turned up a few times. The genes are TRBV6-2 or TRBV6-3 and TRBJ2-1, with D maybe TRBD2 (6 bases). Deletions cut 2 bases from V and 7 bases from J, with 18 bases between. Germline lookup yields CDR1 MNHEY and CDR2 SVGEGT. The CDR3 is made up of 16 amino acids. Written as DNA, the CDR3 is TGTGCCAGCAGTTACAAGGACTACCCAGGGTGGAATGAGCAGTTCTTC. Its translation is CASSYKDYPGWNEQFF.

Ten or more counts support this clone. This chain connects TRBV27 to TRBJ2-7; maybe TRBD2 (6 bases). Trimming shortened V by 0 bases and J by 3 bases, and 18 bases separated the two germline ends. This CDR3 is built from 17 residues. CDR1 and CDR2 (germline): MNHEY, SMNVEV (reference sequence). This CDR3 reads CASSLSLTWGDSYEQYF. The CDR3 DNA reads as TGTGCCAGCAGTTTATCCCTTACTTGGGGGGATAGCTACGAGCAGTACTTC.

This clone came up a few times. The chain combines TRBV6-2 or TRBV6-3 with TRBJ2-3; 10 positions match TRBD1. CDR1 and CDR2 (germline): MNHEY, SVGEGT. This CDR3 is built from 16 residues. Losses at the gene ends were 6 bases for V and 5 bases for J; bases not matched to a gene: 11. The CDR3 loop reads CASRPMGQGPGDTQYF. The CDR3 nucleotides are TGTGCCAGCAGACCGATGGGACAGGGGCCGGGAGATACGCAGTATTTT.

The chain couples TRBV20-1 to TRBJ2-7; 9 nucleotides agree with TRBD1. The CDR3 runs to 14 residues. Germline CDR1 is DFQATT and CDR2 is SNEGSKA (reference sequence). V lost 7 bases and J lost 4; bases outside the gene matches: 11. The CDR3 DNA is TGCAGTGACCAAAGGGACAGGGAGCCATACGAGCAGTACTTC. As protein: CSDQRDREPYEQYF.

In this sample, this clone turned up many times. The chain joins TRBV20-1 to TRBJ2-3, with TRBD2 matching 9 bases. The CDR3 length is 15 residues. The V gene's germline CDR1 is DFQATT and CDR2 SNEGSKA (reference sequence). V lost 0 bases, J lost 5 bases, and 6 bases stayed unmatched. CDR3 coding DNA: TGCAGTGCTAGAGATGCGGGGGGGATTGAAGATACGCAGTATTTT. Protein product: CSARDAGGIEDTQYF.

In its sample, this clone was seen many times. V is TRBV11-3 and J is TRBJ2-2; no clear D. The CDR3 consists of 14 residues. Per the germline V gene, CDR1 is SGHNT and CDR2 is YENEEA. V gave up 5 bases and J gave up 1 base, with 8 bases separating them. CDR3 DNA: TGTGCCAGCAGCCCCCGACAGAACACCGGGGAGCTGTTTTTT. Translating it yields CASSPRQNTGELFF.

This clone is medium-sized within its sample. V is TRBV6-1 and J is TRBJ2-2; 7 bases are a match to TRBD1. Losses at the gene ends were 7 bases for V and 6 bases for J; bases not matched to a gene: 8. The CDR3 extends over 14 amino acids. CDR1 MNHNS and CDR2 SASEGT come from the germline V gene. The DNA for the CDR3 is TGTGCCAGCAAAGAACAGGGGATGTCCGGGGAGCTGTTTTTT. The encoded protein is CASKEQGMSGELFF.

This clone has a handful of counts. The chain uses TRBV7-9 and TRBJ1-1, with 8 bases that match TRBD1. This CDR3 has 12 amino acids. The J segment lost 7 bases and the V segment lost 5 bases, leaving 3 bases of the junction unmatched. The germline V gene encodes CDR1 SEHNR and CDR2 FQNEAQ (reference sequence). The CDR3 DNA follows: TGTGCCAGCAGCGGGACAGGCCTTGAAGCTTTCTTT. Amino acid sequence: CASSGTGLEAFF.

This clone turned up a few times. The chain has TRBV11-1 and TRBJ2-1; D is ambiguous. Germline CDR1 is SGHAT and CDR2 is FQDESV (reference sequence). V was trimmed by 3 bases and J by 5 bases, leaving 14 bases between them. The CDR3 sequence is 15 residues long. The CDR3 protein is CASSLDTYEDNEQFF. CDR3 coding DNA: TGTGCCAGCAGCTTGGATACGTATGAGGACAATGAGCAGTTCTTC.

The table lists this clone with many counts. The chain is built from TRBV7-9 and TRBJ2-2, with no clear D. CDR3 size: 14 residues. V was clipped by 8 bases and J by 4 bases, with 14 bases between them. Germline V gene lookup returns CDR1 SEHNR and CDR2 FQNEAQ (reference sequence). DNA for the CDR3: TGTGCCAGCCTAACGAAGTCAGCCACCGGGGAGCTGTTTTTT. It is translated as CASLTKSATGELFF. Combining the CDR3 with reference TRBV7-9 and TRBJ2-2 gives the whole variable domain DTGVSQNPRHKITKRGQNVTFRCDPISEHNRLYWYRQTLGQGPEFLTYFQNEAQLEKSRLLSDRFSAERPKGSFSTLEIQRTEQGDSAMYLCASLTKSATGELFFGEGSRLTVL.

This clone was picked up many times. The V call is TRBV20-1, the J call TRBJ1-1; no definite D call. CDR3 length: 15 amino acids. The germline V gene has CDR1 DFQATT and CDR2 SNEGSKA (reference sequence). With 0 bases removed from V and 5 bases from J, the gap between germline ends came to 16 bases. CDR3 coding DNA: TGCAGTGCTAGAGATGAGGGAAGGGCGGTTACTGAAGCTTTCTTT. Residues: CSARDEGRAVTEAFF.

This clone was observed at least ten times. V and J are TRBV19 and TRBJ2-3; 7 bases are shared with TRBD2. J was trimmed by 3 bases and V by 6 bases; bases with no gene match: 3. This CDR3 is built from 13 residues. Germline assignment: CDR1 LNHDA and CDR2 SQIVND (reference sequence). CDR3 in DNA: TGTGCCAGTAGGGGGGGGGGAACAGATACGCAGTATTTT. Translating gives CASRGGGTDTQYF.

This clone was detected ten times or more. This sequence joins TRBV18 and TRBJ1-4, with no clear D. The CDR3 length is 16 residues. The V and J ends lost 3 bases and 4 bases respectively, with 15 bases between them. Germline V gene data show CDR1 as KGHSH and CDR2 as LQKENI. The CDR3 spells CASSPVGPGVNEKLFF. The CDR3 DNA sequence: TGTGCCAGCTCACCGGTCGGACCGGGAGTTAATGAAAAACTGTTTTTT.

By frequency in the sample, this clone is medium-sized. This sequence joins TRBV12-3 or TRBV12-4 and TRBJ2-1, with D perhaps matching TRBD1 or TRBD2 (5 bases each). The CDR3 is made up of 13 amino acids. Trimming pared 2 bases from V and 5 bases from J, leaving 7 bases between. The CDR3 loop is CASSLRGDNEQFF. DNA of the CDR3: TGTGCCAGCAGTTTAAGAGGGGACAATGAGCAGTTCTTC.

The rearrangement joins TRBV4-2 to TRBJ2-7; D remains unclear. The germline gives CDR1 LGHNA, CDR2 YNFKEQ. V was clipped by 2 bases and J by 6 bases, with 5 bases between them. This CDR3 comprises 11 residues. CDR3 coding DNA: TGTGCCAGCAGCCAAATGGGCGAGCAGTACTTC. Its translation is CASSQMGEQYF.

This chain uses TRBV9 with TRBJ2-5, with D perhaps TRBD2 (5 bases). The CDR3 contains 14 residues. The germline V and J ends were trimmed by 3 bases and 5 bases, with 14 bases remaining between them. The germline V gene has CDR1 SGDLS and CDR2 YYNGEE. The CDR3 protein is CASSGEERRETQYF. In DNA form, the CDR3 reads TGTGCCAGCAGCGGTGAGGAGCGGCGCGAGACCCAGTACTTC.

This clone was counted between two and nine times. The chain combines TRBV25-1 with TRBJ1-2; D unresolved. Germline V CDR1 and CDR2: MGHDK, SYGVNS. V was shortened by 4 bases and J by 7 bases, with 10 bases between the two germline ends. The CDR3 spans 12 residues. CDR3 region: CASSVSAGGYTF. The CDR3 region has the DNA TGTGCCAGCAGTGTGAGCGCCGGTGGCTACACCTTC.

This clone is medium-sized by share. The rearrangement joins TRBV6-6 to TRBJ2-1; D possibly corresponds to TRBD2 (6 bases). The germline V gene has CDR1 MNHNY and CDR2 SVGAGI (reference sequence). This CDR3 region has 14 residues. Trimming took 3 bases from V and 6 from J, leaving 12 bases between them. In DNA, the CDR3 is TGTGCCAGCAGTTATTTTCGGGGGTTCAATGAGCAGTTCTTC. Its protein is CASSYFRGFNEQFF.

For this clone: A much larger clonotype is one base distant, so this may be a read error. In nucleotides, the CDR3 is TGCAGTGCTAGAATTACAGGGGCAGCGGCTGGCTACACCTTC. It encodes CSARITGAAAGYTF. The chain employs TRBV20-1 and TRBJ1-2; TRBD1 aligns across 7 bases. Germline CDR1 reads DFQATT; CDR2 reads SNEGSKA (reference sequence). V shed 2 bases, J shed 7 bases, and the junction held 10 bases outside the gene matches. This CDR3 contains 14 residues.

This clone was observed many times. The rearrangement uses TRBV27 and TRBJ2-2; possible D gene TRBD2, 5 bases. Germline V lookup: CDR1 MNHEY, CDR2 SMNVEV (reference sequence). The CDR3 has 15 residues. V was trimmed by 3 bases and J by 5 bases, leaving 13 bases between them. The CDR3 nucleotides read TGTGCCAGCAGTTTTAAGGGAGTAGGGACCGGGGAGCTGTTTTTT. This translates into CASSFKGVGTGELFF.